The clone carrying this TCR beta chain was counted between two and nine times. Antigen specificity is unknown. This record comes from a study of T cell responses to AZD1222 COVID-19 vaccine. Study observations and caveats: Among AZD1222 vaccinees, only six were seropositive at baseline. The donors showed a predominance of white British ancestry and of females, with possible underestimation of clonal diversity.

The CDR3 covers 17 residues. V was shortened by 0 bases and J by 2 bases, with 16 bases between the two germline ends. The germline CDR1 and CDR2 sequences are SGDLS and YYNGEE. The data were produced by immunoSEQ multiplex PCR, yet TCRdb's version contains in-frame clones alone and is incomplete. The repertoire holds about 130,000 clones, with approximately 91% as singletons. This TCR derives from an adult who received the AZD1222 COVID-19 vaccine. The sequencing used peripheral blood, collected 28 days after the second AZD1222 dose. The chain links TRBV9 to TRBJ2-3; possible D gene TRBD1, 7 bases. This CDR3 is CASSVGGGGGSTDTQYF. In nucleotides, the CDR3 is TGTGCCAGCAGCGTAGGAGGGGGCGGAGGGTCCACAGATACGCAGTATTTT.